A single sample gave rise to the 8 T cell receptor beta chains below, sequenced in a study of radiotherapy plus CTLA-4 blockade in lung cancer. The data were produced by immunoSEQ multiplex PCR, yet TCRdb's version contains in-frame clones alone and is incomplete. Among roughly 110,000 clones listed, more than 70% were seen once. The sequenced sample was peripheral blood, obtained from a patient treated with radiotherapy plus ipilimumab. The receptors come from a human donor with non-small cell lung cancer that progressed on radiotherapy plus ipilimumab. Some clones in this sample may be carry-over from other donors' samples.

This clone came up a few times. This rearrangement joins TRBV6-5 to TRBJ2-5; 9 bases are shared with TRBD1. The V and J ends lost 7 bases and 5 bases, in that order; junction bases with no gene match: 5. The CDR3 contains 13 residues. CDR1 and CDR2 (germline): MNHEY, SVGAGI. The DNA of the CDR3 is TGTGCCAGCAATCGGGACAGGGATGAGACCCAGTACTTC. Encoded protein: CASNRDRDETQYF.

The V gene is TRBV5-1, the J gene TRBJ1-1; the D gene is possibly TRBD1 (5 bases). The CDR3 length is 12 residues. Between the trimmed V and J ends, which lost 1 base and 7 bases, there was a span of 8 bases. Germline V CDR1 and CDR2: SGHRS, YFSETQ. The CDR3 bases are TGCGCCAGCAGCTTGCGAGGGGTTGAAGCTTTCTTT. It is translated as CASSLRGVEAFF.

The V call is TRBV6-5, the J call TRBJ1-4; no definite D call. CDR3 length: 13 residues. Trimming pared 8 bases from V and 7 bases from J, leaving 14 bases between. Germline lookup yields CDR1 MNHEY and CDR2 SVGAGI. The chain's CDR3 is CASRPGLIEKLFF. DNA for the CDR3: TGTGCCAGCCGCCCGGGATTAATTGAAAAACTGTTTTTT.

The chain recombines TRBV7-3 with TRBJ2-2, with 9 bases that match TRBD1. The germline V gene encodes CDR1 SGHTA and CDR2 FQGTGA. The CDR3 has 22 amino acids. J lost 4 bases, V lost 1 base, and 22 bases had no gene match. The CDR3 DNA is TGTGCCAGCAGCTTAAAACCGCGAGGTGGACAGGGGAGGGCCCTAAGCACCGGGGAGCTGTTTTTT. It codes for CASSLKPRGGQGRALSTGELFF.

The chain has TRBV16 and TRBJ2-7, with 8 bases that match TRBD2. Germline CDR1 and CDR2: KGHSY and FQNENV. J was trimmed by 2 bases and V by 5 bases; bases with no gene match: 5. CDR3 length: 14 residues. The CDR3 sequence: CASSDSGTAYEQYF. CDR3 DNA: TGTGCCAGCAGCGATAGCGGGACCGCCTACGAGCAGTACTTC. Based on the CDR3 plus reference TRBV16 and TRBJ2-7, the full variable domain is GEEVAQTPKHLVRGEGQKAKLYCAPIKGHSYVFWYQQVLKNEFKFLISFQNENVFDETGMPKERFSAKCLPNSPCSLEIQATKLEDSAVYFCASSDSGTAYEQYFGPGTRLTVT.

As DNA, the CDR3 is TGTGCCAGCAGCTTAATGGGGCGACTAGCGAGGGATACGCAGTATTTT. Translating gives CASSLMGRLARDTQYF. J is TRBJ2-3 and V is TRBV7-3, with 8 bases that match TRBD2. The CDR3 totals 16 residues. Losses at the gene ends were 1 base for V and 6 bases for J; bases not matched to a gene: 9. From germline, CDR1 is SGHTA and CDR2 FQGTGA.

The gene calls are TRBV28 and TRBJ1-5; D unclear. CDR1 MDHEN and CDR2 SYDVKM come from the germline V gene. Deletions cut 6 bases from V and 2 bases from J, with 11 bases between. CDR3 size: 14 residues. The CDR3 DNA follows: TGTGCCAGCAGCGTAGTCGATGGCAATCAGCCCCAGCATTTT. This codes for CASSVVDGNQPQHF.

This chain links TRBV7-9 with TRBJ2-3, with D uncertain. The CDR3 is 15 amino acids. Germline CDR1 reads SEHNR; CDR2 reads FQNEAQ (reference sequence). Trimming stripped 5 bases from V and 0 bases from J, with 12 bases between. CDR3 nucleotide sequence: TGTGCCAGCAGCCCGAGTGGGATAAGCACAGATACGCAGTATTTT. Translation gives CASSPSGISTDTQYF.